The rows below give T cell receptor beta chains drawn from one sample of a study of monozygotic twins with cystic fibrosis. Sequencing used immunoSEQ multiplex PCR; TCRdb keeps in-frame clones, though not all of them. The profile shows some 9,600 clones, approximately 90% of them singletons. Sample: blood. The receptor source for this set is a boy aged 2 to 10 with cystic fibrosis. CDR3s include the opening cysteine and the closing phenylalanine or tryptophan. D genes are given only for firm matches. Clone size is stated in some rows and not others, as once, few, many or a class when expanded.

>once|TRBV25-1|NA|TRBJ1-6
CASSEWSDIDSPLHF
TGTGCCAGCAGTGAATGGTCCGACATCGATTCACCCCTCCACTTT
>NA|TRBV30|TRBD1|TRBJ1-6
CAWSVGTGGSSYNSPLHF
TGTGCCTGGAGTGTAGGGACAGGTGGGAGCTCCTATAATTCACCCCTCCACTTT
>NA|TRBV15|TRBD1|TRBJ1-5
CATSSGQGSNQPQHF
TGTGCCACCAGCAGTGGACAGGGAAGCAATCAGCCCCAGCATTTT
>NA|TRBV4-2|TRBD2|TRBJ2-1
CASSQLGTSGTYNEQFF
TGTGCCAGCAGCCAACTCGGGACTAGCGGTACATACAATGAGCAGTTCTTC
>once|TRBV6-4|TRBD1|TRBJ2-2
CASSGTGNTGELFF
TGTGCCAGCTCCGGGACAGGCAACACCGGGGAGCTGTTTTTT
>NA|TRBV6-6|NA|TRBJ1-5
CASSYSYAGMDQPQHF
TGTGCCAGCAGTTACTCGTACGCCGGGATGGACCAGCCCCAGCATTTT
>NA|TRBV6-4|NA|TRBJ1-2
CASSDSNRASANYGYTF
TGTGCCAGCAGTGACTCGAACAGGGCGAGTGCTAACTATGGCTACACCTTC
>NA|TRBV2|TRBD1|TRBJ1-2
CASRGQLGNYGYTF
TGTGCCAGCAGGGGACAGCTAGGCAACTATGGCTACACCTTC
>NA|TRBV7-6|TRBD1|TRBJ2-7
CASSLGTGGNEQYF
TGTGCCAGCAGCTTAGGGACAGGGGGCAACGAGCAGTACTTC
>NA|TRBV4-1|NA|TRBJ2-4
CASSPKLAVLAKNIQYF
TGCGCCAGCAGCCCTAAACTAGCCGTGCTAGCCAAAAACATTCAGTACTTC
>few|TRBV4-2|NA|TRBJ1-1
CASSQDSGPGTEAFF
TGTGCCAGCAGCCAAGATTCAGGGCCGGGTACTGAAGCTTTCTTT
>NA|TRBV6-6|NA|TRBJ2-5
CASSTGETQYF
TGTGCCAGCAGTACGGGGGAGACCCAGTACTTC
>NA|TRBV9|NA|TRBJ1-4
CASSVLGQGGEKLFF
TGTGCCAGCAGCGTGCTAGGGCAGGGTGGTGAAAAACTGTTTTTT
>NA|TRBV11-2|NA|TRBJ1-1
CASSLGIRDEAFF
TGTGCCAGCAGCTTAGGAATACGGGATGAGGCTTTCTTT
>NA|TRBV4-1|TRBD1|TRBJ2-1
CASSLPGTGGDEQFF
TGCGCCAGCAGCCTTCCCGGGACAGGGGGCGATGAGCAGTTCTTC
>NA|TRBV7-9|NA|TRBJ1-6
CASSLRGRDSPLHF
TGTGCCAGCAGCTTAAGGGGGAGGGATTCACCCCTCCACTTT
>NA|TRBV6-1|NA|TRBJ1-1
CASMRIPRTNTEAFF
TGTGCCAGCATGCGGATTCCACGGACGAACACTGAAGCTTTCTTT
>NA|TRBV6-4|NA|TRBJ2-6
CASSVDPGANVLTF
TGTGCCAGCAGTGTCGACCCTGGGGCCAACGTCCTGACTTTC
>NA|TRBV30|NA|TRBJ2-7
CACRDRVPEQYF
TGTGCCTGCCGTGATCGTGTCCCCGAGCAGTACTTC
>NA|TRBV10-1|TRBD1|TRBJ1-6
CASSESLTGEGGNSPLHF
TGCGCCAGCAGTGAGTCACTGACAGGGGAAGGGGGTAATTCACCCCTCCACTTT
>large|TRBV4-1|NA|TRBJ2-7
CASSLQPGVGEQYF
TGCGCCAGCAGCCTGCAGCCAGGGGTGGGGGAGCAGTACTTC
>NA|TRBV7-9|TRBD1|TRBJ2-7
CASSFLQGAQYEQYF
TGTGCCAGCAGCTTTTTACAGGGGGCGCAGTACGAGCAGTACTTC